A single sample gave rise to the 5 T cell receptor beta chains below, sequenced in a study of blood T cell repertoires in COVID-19. Profiling relied on immunoSEQ multiplex PCR, and the TCRdb table lists in-frame clones only, not all of them. The sample consists of 250,000 to 300,000 clones, 80% to 90% of them appearing once. The sample consisted of peripheral blood. The source of these receptors is a woman aged 40 to 49 who had recovered from COVID-19.

V and J are TRBV4-3 and TRBJ2-3; 7 bases match TRBD1. Trimming removed 1 base from V and 3 bases from J; junction bases left unmatched: 10. Looked up from germline, CDR1 is LGHNA and CDR2 is YSLEER. The CDR3 sequence is 17 residues long. The DNA of the CDR3 is TGCGCCAGCAGCCAAGGAGTGGTGGGACAGCCTACAGATACGCAGTATTTT. Protein product: CASSQGVVGQPTDTQYF.

On this clone itself: The germline gene is not matched at one end of the junction; a read error may be the cause. Other nucleotide sequences from this sample produce the same CDR3. The rearrangement joins TRBV27 to TRBJ1-5; D is possibly TRBD1 (6 bases). The CDR3 totals 15 residues. Germline V CDR1 and CDR2: MNHEY, SMNVEV (reference sequence). CDR3 residues: CASSLSRGSNQPQHF. Written as DNA, the CDR3 is TGTGCCAGCAGTCTATCAAGGGGGAGCAATCAGCCCCAGCATTTT.

This chain joins TRBV27 and TRBJ2-7, with D maybe TRBD1 (5 bases). This CDR3 region has 15 residues. Trimming removed 8 bases at V and 2 bases at J, with 19 bases between. Germline lookup yields CDR1 MNHEY and CDR2 SMNVEV (reference sequence). The chain's CDR3 is CASPWIDSPPYEQYF. For the CDR3, the DNA is TGTGCCAGCCCTTGGATAGACAGCCCCCCCTACGAGCAGTACTTC.

On this clone: One end of the junction fails to match germline, which may point to a read error. The V call is TRBV7-8, the J call TRBJ1-1; weak D call: TRBD1 (5 bases). This CDR3 has 13 residues. The V gene's germline CDR1 is SGHVS and CDR2 FQNEAQ. CDR3 DNA: TGTGCCAGCAGCCTAGCCCCAGGGAATGAAGCTTTCTTT. Protein product: CASSLAPGNEAFF.

This clone was seen a handful of times. The chain is built from TRBV3-1 (or the pseudogene TRBV3-2) and TRBJ1-1, with a weak D call TRBD1 (6 bases). Trimming shortened V by 1 base and J by 8 bases, and 11 bases separated the two germline ends. In germline, CDR1 is LGHDT, CDR2 YNNKEL (reference sequence). The CDR3 contains 13 residues. Here the CDR3 reads CASSQGGLWEAFF. The CDR3 DNA reads as TGTGCCAGCAGCCAAGGGGGGCTATGGGAAGCTTTCTTT.